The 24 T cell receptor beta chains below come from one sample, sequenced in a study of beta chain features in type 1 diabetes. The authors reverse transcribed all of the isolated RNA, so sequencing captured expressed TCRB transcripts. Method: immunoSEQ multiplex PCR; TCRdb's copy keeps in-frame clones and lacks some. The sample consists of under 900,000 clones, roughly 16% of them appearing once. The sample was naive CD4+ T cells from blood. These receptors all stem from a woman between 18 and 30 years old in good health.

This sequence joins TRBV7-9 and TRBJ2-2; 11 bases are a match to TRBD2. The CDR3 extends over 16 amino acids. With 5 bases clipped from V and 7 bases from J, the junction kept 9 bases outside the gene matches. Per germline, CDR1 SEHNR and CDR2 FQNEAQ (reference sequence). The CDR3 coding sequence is TGTGCCAGCAGCCCTACTAGCGGGAGCGTAGGCGGGGAGCTGTTTTTT. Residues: CASSPTSGSVGGELFF.

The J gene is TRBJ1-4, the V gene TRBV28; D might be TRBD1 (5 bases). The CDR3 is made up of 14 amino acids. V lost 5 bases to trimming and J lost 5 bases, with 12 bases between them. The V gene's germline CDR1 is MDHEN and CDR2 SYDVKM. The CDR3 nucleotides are TGTGCCAGCAGTCCTCCGGGACGGAATGAAAAACTGTTTTTT. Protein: CASSPPGRNEKLFF.

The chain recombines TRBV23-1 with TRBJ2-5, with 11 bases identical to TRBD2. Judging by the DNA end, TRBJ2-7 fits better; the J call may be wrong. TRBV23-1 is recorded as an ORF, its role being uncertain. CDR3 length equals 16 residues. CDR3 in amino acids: CASSQTGLADSYEQYF. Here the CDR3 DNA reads TGCGCCAGCAGTCAAACGGGACTAGCGGACTCCTACGAGCAGTACTTC.

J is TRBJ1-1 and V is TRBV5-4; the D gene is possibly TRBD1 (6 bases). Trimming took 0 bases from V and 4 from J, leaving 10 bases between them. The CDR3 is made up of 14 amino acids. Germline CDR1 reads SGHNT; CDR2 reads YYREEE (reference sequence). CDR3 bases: TGTGCCAGCAGCTTGGGGACAGAGGGCACTGAAGCTTTCTTT. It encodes CASSLGTEGTEAFF.

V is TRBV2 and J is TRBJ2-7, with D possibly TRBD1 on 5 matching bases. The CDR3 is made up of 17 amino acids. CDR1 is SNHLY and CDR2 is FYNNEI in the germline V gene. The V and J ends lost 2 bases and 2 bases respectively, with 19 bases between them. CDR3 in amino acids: CASSEPRLRPGTYEQYF. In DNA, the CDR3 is TGTGCCAGCAGTGAACCCCGATTGAGGCCAGGGACCTACGAGCAGTACTTC.

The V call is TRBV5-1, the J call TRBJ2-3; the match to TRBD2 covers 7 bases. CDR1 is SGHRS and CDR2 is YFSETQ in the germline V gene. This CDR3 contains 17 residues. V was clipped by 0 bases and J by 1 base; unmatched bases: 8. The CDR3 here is CASSLATASGRTDTQYF. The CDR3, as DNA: TGCGCCAGCAGCTTGGCCACGGCTAGCGGACGCACAGATACGCAGTATTTT.

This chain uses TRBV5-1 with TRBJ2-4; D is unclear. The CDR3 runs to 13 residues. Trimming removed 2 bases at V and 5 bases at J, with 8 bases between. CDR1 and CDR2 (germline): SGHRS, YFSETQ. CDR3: CASSFSKENIQYF. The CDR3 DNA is TGCGCCAGCAGCTTTTCGAAGGAAAACATTCAGTACTTC.

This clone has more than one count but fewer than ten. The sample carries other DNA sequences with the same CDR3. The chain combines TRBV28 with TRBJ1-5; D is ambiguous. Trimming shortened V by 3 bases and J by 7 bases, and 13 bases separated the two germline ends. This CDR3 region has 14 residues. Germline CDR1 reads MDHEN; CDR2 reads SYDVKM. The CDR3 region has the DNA TGTGCCAGCAGTTTGGGTTTGGGTAACCAGCCCCAGCATTTT. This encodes CASSLGLGNQPQHF.

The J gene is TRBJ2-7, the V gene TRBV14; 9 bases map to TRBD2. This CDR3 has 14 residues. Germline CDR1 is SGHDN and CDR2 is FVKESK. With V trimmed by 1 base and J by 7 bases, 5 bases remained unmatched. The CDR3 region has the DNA TGTGCCAGCAGCCAAGTATGGCTAGCGGGAGAGCAGTACTTC. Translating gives CASSQVWLAGEQYF.

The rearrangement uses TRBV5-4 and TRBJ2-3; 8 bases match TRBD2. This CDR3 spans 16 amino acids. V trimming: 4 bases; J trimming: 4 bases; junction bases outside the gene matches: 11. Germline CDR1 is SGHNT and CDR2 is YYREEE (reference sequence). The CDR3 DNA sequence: TGTGCCAGCAGCCCGGGAGGGACCCGGAGGGCAGATACGCAGTATTTT. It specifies CASSPGGTRRADTQYF.

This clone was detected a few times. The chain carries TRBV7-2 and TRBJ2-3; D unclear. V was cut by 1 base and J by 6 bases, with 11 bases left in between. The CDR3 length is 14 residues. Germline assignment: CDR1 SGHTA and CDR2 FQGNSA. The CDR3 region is CASSLVSPADTQYF. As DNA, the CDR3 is TGTGCCAGCAGCTTAGTTTCACCAGCCGATACGCAGTATTTT.

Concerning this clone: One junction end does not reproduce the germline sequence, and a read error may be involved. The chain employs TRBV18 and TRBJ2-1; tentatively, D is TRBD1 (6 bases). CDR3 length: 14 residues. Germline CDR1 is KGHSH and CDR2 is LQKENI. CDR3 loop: CASSPPFTTGYRIF. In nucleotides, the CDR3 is TGTGCCAGCTCACCACCGTTTACTACAGGGTATAGGATCTTC.

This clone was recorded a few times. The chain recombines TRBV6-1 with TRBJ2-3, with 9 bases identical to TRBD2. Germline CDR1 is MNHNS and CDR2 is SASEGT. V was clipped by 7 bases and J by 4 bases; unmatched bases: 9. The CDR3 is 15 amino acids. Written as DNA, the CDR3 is TGTGCCAGCATCGGTGGCGGGAGGGTACCAGATACGCAGTATTTT. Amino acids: CASIGGGRVPDTQYF.

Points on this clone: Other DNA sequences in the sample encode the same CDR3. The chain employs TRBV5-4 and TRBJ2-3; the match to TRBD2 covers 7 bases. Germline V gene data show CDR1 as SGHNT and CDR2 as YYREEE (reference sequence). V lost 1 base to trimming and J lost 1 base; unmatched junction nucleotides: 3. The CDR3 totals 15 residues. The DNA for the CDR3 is TGTGCCAGCAGCTTGTGGCTAGCGGGCACAGATACGCAGTATTTT. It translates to CASSLWLAGTDTQYF.

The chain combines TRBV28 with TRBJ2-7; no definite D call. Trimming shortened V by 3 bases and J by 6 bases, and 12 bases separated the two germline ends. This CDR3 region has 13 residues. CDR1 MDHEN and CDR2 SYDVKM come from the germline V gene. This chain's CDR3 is CASSFGPGREQYF. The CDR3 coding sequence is TGTGCCAGCAGTTTCGGACCGGGCCGCGAGCAGTACTTC.

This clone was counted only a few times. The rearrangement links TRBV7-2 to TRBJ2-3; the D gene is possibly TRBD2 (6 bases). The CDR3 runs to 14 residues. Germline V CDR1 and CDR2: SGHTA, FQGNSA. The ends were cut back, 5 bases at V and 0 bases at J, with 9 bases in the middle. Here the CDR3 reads CASSGRTSTDTQYF. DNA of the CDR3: TGTGCCAGCAGCGGGAGGACAAGCACAGATACGCAGTATTTT.

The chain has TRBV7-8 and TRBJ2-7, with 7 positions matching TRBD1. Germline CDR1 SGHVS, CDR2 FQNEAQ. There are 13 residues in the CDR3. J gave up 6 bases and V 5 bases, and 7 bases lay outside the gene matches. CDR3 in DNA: TGTGCCAGCAGCCATGACAGGGCGGGCGAGCAGTACTTC. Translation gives CASSHDRAGEQYF.

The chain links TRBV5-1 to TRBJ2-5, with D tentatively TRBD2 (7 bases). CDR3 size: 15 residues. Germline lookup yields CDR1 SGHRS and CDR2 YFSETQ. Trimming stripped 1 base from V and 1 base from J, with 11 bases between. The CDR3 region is CASSLWGGGQETQYF. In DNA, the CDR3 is TGCGCCAGCAGCTTGTGGGGAGGGGGCCAAGAGACCCAGTACTTC.

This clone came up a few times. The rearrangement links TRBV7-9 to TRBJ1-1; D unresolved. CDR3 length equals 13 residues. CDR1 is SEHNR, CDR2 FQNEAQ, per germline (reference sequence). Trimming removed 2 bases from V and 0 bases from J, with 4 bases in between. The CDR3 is CASSLHMNTEAFF. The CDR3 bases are TGTGCCAGCAGCTTACATATGAACACTGAAGCTTTCTTT.

CDR3 coding DNA: TGTGCCAGCAGCCTTCGGGACAGGGGGCGCGGGATAATGTACGAGCAGTACTTC. This gives the protein CASSLRDRGRGIMYEQYF. The rearrangement links TRBV7-2 to TRBJ2-7; 12 bases match TRBD1. In germline, CDR1 is SGHTA, CDR2 FQGNSA. The CDR3 runs 18 residues. The V segment lost 5 bases and the J segment 4 bases; nucleotides outside the gene matches: 15.

The DNA for the CDR3 is TGCGCCAGCAGCCAGCGACTAGCGGGAGGTGAGACCCAGTACTTC. Translation gives CASSQRLAGGETQYF. This chain uses TRBV4-3 with TRBJ2-5; 13 positions agree with TRBD2. The CDR3 runs to 15 residues. The germline V gene encodes CDR1 LGHNA and CDR2 YSLEER. After removal of 3 bases from V and 5 bases from J, the junction contained 3 bases not matched to a gene.

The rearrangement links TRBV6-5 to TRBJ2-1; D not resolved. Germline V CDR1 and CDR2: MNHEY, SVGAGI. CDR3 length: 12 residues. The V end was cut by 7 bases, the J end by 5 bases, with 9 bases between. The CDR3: CASNAKNNEQFF. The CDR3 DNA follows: TGTGCCAGCAACGCTAAAAACAATGAGCAGTTCTTC.

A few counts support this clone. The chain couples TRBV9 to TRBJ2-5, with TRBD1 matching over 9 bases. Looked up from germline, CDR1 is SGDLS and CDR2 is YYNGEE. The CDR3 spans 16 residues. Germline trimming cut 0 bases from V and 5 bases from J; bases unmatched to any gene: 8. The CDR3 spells CASSVDSGTGTETQYF. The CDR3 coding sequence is TGTGCCAGCAGCGTAGATTCTGGGACAGGGACCGAGACCCAGTACTTC.

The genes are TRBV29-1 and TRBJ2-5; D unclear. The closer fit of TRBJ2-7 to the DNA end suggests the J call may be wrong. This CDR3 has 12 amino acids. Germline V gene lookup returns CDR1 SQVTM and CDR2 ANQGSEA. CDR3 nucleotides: TGCAGCGTGGGCGAAAGGAAGTACGAGCAGTACTTC. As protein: CSVGERKYEQYF.